The 19 T cell receptor beta chains below were found in one sample sequenced in a study of shared clonotypes between healthy human individuals. Repertoires were generated with immunoSEQ multiplex PCR, while TCRdb's copy carries only in-frame clones and drops some. This repertoire shows millions of clones, just over 90% found once; its top ten account for 0.39%. What was sequenced was naive CD4+ T cells from PBMCs. This sample's subset: CD45RA+ positively selected. These receptors originate from a man in his late teens or twenties in good health. Some clones in this sample may be carry-over from other donors' samples.

The table lists this clone with a count of one. The chain couples TRBV27 to TRBJ2-3; 8 nucleotides align to TRBD2. Trimming removed 5 bases from V and 3 bases from J; junction bases left unmatched: 7. The germline CDR1 and CDR2 sequences are MNHEY and SMNVEV (reference sequence). This CDR3 comprises 15 residues. In DNA, the CDR3 is TGTGCCAGCAGTCTACTAGCGGCGGGGACAGATACGCAGTATTTT. It yields the protein CASSLLAAGTDTQYF.

The chain carries TRBV28 and TRBJ1-2; possibly TRBD1 for D (5 bases). CDR3 length: 12 residues. The V and J ends lost 7 bases and 7 bases respectively, with 13 bases between them. CDR1 and CDR2 from the germline V gene are MDHEN and SYDVKM. CDR3 amino acids: CASNFRAGGYTF. The CDR3 nucleotides are TGTGCCAGCAACTTCAGGGCGGGTGGCTACACCTTC.

Comment on this clone: The same CDR3 can be traced to other DNA sequences in this sample. The chain carries TRBV15 and TRBJ1-4; no reliable D call. The CDR3 is 12 amino acids. The V gene's germline CDR1 is LNHNV and CDR2 YYDKDF (reference sequence). V was pared by 3 bases and J by 7 bases, with 6 bases between. CDR3 loop: CATSRPGEKLFF. For the CDR3, the DNA is TGTGCCACCAGCAGGCCGGGTGAAAAACTGTTTTTT.

This clone was counted once. V is TRBV30 and J is TRBJ1-4; 7 positions agree with TRBD1. The germline CDR1 and CDR2 sequences are GTSNPN and SVGIG (reference sequence). The CDR3 has 13 residues. The V gene end was trimmed by 3 bases and the J gene end by 6 bases; junction bases not matched to a gene: 4. The CDR3, as DNA: TGTGCCTGGAGGACAGGGCGGTATGAAAAACTGTTTTTT. This translates into CAWRTGRYEKLFF.

The chain carries TRBV5-4 and TRBJ2-3; D uncertain. Germline CDR1 is SGHNT and CDR2 is YYREEE (reference sequence). This CDR3 comprises 15 residues. The germline V and J ends were trimmed by 4 bases and 1 base, with 13 bases remaining between them. The chain's CDR3 is CASSRDSDRTDTQYF. In nucleotides, the CDR3 is TGTGCCAGCAGCCGAGACTCGGATCGCACAGATACGCAGTATTTT.

The chain links TRBV6-1 to TRBJ1-2; no reliable D call. In germline, CDR1 is MNHNS, CDR2 SASEGT. The ends were cut back, 6 bases at V and 4 bases at J, with 12 bases in the middle. This CDR3 contains 13 residues. Written as DNA, the CDR3 is TGTGCCAGCAGGAGGGCTAGCCTCTATGGCTACACCTTC. Its translation is CASRRASLYGYTF.

The chain couples TRBV28 to TRBJ2-7, with D perhaps matching TRBD2 (6 bases). The CDR3 has 13 residues. Germline V gives CDR1 MDHEN, CDR2 SYDVKM. Between the trimmed V and J ends, which lost 2 bases and 7 bases, there was a span of 12 bases. The CDR3 protein is CASSLGQAGEQYF. The DNA of the CDR3 is TGTGCCAGCAGTTTAGGGCAGGCGGGGGAGCAGTACTTC.

The chain is built from TRBV29-1 and TRBJ1-1, with D possibly matching TRBD1 (5 bases). This CDR3 has 12 amino acids. Germline loops: CDR1 SQVTM, CDR2 ANQGSEA. Trimming stripped 6 bases from V and 6 bases from J, with 14 bases between. CDR3 region: CSVPGRDPEAFF. For the CDR3, the DNA is TGCAGCGTCCCCGGACGGGACCCTGAAGCTTTCTTT.

V is TRBV10-3 and J is TRBJ2-1, with 15 positions matching TRBD2. V gave up 8 bases and J gave up 9 bases; unmatched junction bases: 11. CDR1 ENHRY and CDR2 SYGVKD come from the germline V gene. The length of the CDR3 is 16 residues. The CDR3 DNA is TGTGCCATCCTCGCGGGACTAGCGGGAGGTGAGGGTGAGCAGTTCTTC. Amino acid sequence: CAILAGLAGGEGEQFF.

The chain is built from TRBV5-1 and TRBJ1-4; D may be TRBD1 (5 bases). CDR3 size: 14 residues. Germline V gene data show CDR1 as SGHRS and CDR2 as YFSETQ. The germline V and J ends were trimmed by 6 bases and 4 bases, with 13 bases remaining between them. CDR3 protein: CASTPRGLNEKLFF. CDR3 coding DNA: TGCGCCAGCACCCCCCGGGGCCTTAATGAAAAACTGTTTTTT. Looking up the rest from reference TRBV5-1 and TRBJ1-4 gives the full variable domain: KAGVTQTPRYLIKTRGQQVTLSCSPISGHRSVSWYQQTPGQGLQFLFEYFSETQRNKGNFPGRFSGRQFSNSRSEMNVSTLELGDSALYLCASTPRGLNEKLFFGSGTQLSVL.

The chain recombines TRBV21-1 with TRBJ2-7; TRBD2 is the table's D call, not checked against the DNA. TRBV21-1 constitutes a pseudogene. The CDR3 runs to 16 residues. As DNA, the CDR3 is TGTGCCCTGGGGACTAGCGGGAGTTCCCGGGGGTACGAGCAGTACTTC. Encoded protein: CALGTSGSSRGYEQYF.

Notes on this clone: Other DNA sequences of this sample code for an identical CDR3. The V call is TRBV5-1, the J call TRBJ2-3, with a tentative D call TRBD1 (6 bases). Trimming removed 4 bases from V and 0 bases from J, with 9 bases in between. The length of the CDR3 is 14 residues. Per germline, CDR1 SGHRS and CDR2 YFSETQ. The CDR3 reads CASSRTGSTDTQYF. DNA of the CDR3: TGCGCCAGCAGCCGAACAGGGAGCACAGATACGCAGTATTTT. Based on the CDR3 plus reference TRBV5-1 and TRBJ2-3, the full variable domain is KAGVTQTPRYLIKTRGQQVTLSCSPISGHRSVSWYQQTPGQGLQFLFEYFSETQRNKGNFPGRFSGRQFSNSRSEMNVSTLELGDSALYLCASSRTGSTDTQYFGPGTRLTVL.

This clone appeared a few times. Other DNA sequences in this sample translate to the same CDR3. The V gene is TRBV29-1, the J gene TRBJ1-1; D may be TRBD1 (6 bases). V was clipped by 3 bases and J by 0 bases, with 8 bases between them. This CDR3 has 13 amino acids. Germline V gene sequence: CDR1 SQVTM, CDR2 ANQGSEA. CDR3 protein: CSVERDMNTEAFF. The CDR3 DNA follows: TGCAGCGTTGAGCGGGACATGAACACTGAAGCTTTCTTT.

The J gene is TRBJ2-1, the V gene TRBV7-9; TRBD2 matches 13 bases. The CDR3 runs to 15 residues. The germline gives CDR1 SEHNR, CDR2 FQNEAQ (reference sequence). The trim removed 1 base at V and 9 bases at J, leaving 3 bases unmatched. The CDR3 region is CASSLDGTSGVEQFF. The DNA for the CDR3 is TGTGCCAGCAGCTTAGATGGGACTAGCGGGGTTGAGCAGTTCTTC.

This chain joins TRBV19 and TRBJ1-2; weak D call: TRBD1 (5 bases). V was trimmed by 0 bases and J by 4 bases, leaving 9 bases between them. The CDR3 consists of 14 residues. The germline gives CDR1 LNHDA, CDR2 SQIVND (reference sequence). The DNA for the CDR3 is TGTGCCAGTAGTATAGAGGGGGAGTCCTATGGCTACACCTTC. Amino acids: CASSIEGESYGYTF.

The V and J genes are TRBV6-5 and TRBJ1-2, with D perhaps TRBD1 (5 bases). The CDR3 totals 15 residues. The germline V gene has CDR1 MNHEY and CDR2 SVGAGI. V was cut by 4 bases and J by 3 bases, with 15 bases left in between. The CDR3 DNA reads TGTGCCAGCAGTTCCCCGGCGGGGCGAGACTATGGCTACACCTTC. It encodes CASSSPAGRDYGYTF.

The chain links TRBV5-4 to TRBJ2-1; 14 bases map to TRBD2. Germline lookup yields CDR1 SGHNT and CDR2 YYREEE (reference sequence). The CDR3 has 15 amino acids. V was clipped by 3 bases and J by 9 bases; unmatched bases: 5. This CDR3 is CASSSGTSGRTEQFF. The CDR3 nucleotides read TGTGCCAGCAGCTCTGGGACTAGCGGGAGAACTGAGCAGTTCTTC.

CDR3 region: CASSLGLAGNLYNEQFF. The CDR3 DNA reads as TGCGCCAGCAGCTTGGGACTAGCGGGGAACTTATACAATGAGCAGTTCTTC. J is TRBJ2-1 and V is TRBV5-1; 11 bases fit TRBD2. The ends lost 0 bases at V and 4 bases at J; junction bases unmatched: 6. Germline lookup yields CDR1 SGHRS and CDR2 YFSETQ. This CDR3 spans 17 amino acids.

This rearrangement joins TRBV29-1 to TRBJ1-1, with no clear D. The germline V gene encodes CDR1 SQVTM and CDR2 ANQGSEA. The CDR3 consists of 11 residues. The V end lost 3 bases, the J end lost 8 bases, and 10 bases lay between the germline ends. In DNA form, the CDR3 reads TGCAGCGTTGAGCGCCCATTAGAAGCTTTCTTT. Its translation: CSVERPLEAFF. Based on the CDR3 plus reference TRBV29-1 and TRBJ1-1, the full variable domain is SAVISQKPSRDICQRGTSLTIQCQVDSQVTMMFWYRQQPGQSLTLIATANQGSEATYESGFVIDKFPISRPNLTFSTLTVSNMSPEDSSIYLCSVERPLEAFFGQGTRLTVV.